One and the same sample provided the 15 T cell receptor beta chains below, sequenced in a study of control samples from healthy donors and cancer patients (TCRdb year 2020). Libraries were prepared through the immunoSEQ multiplex PCR assay. Imported from immuneACCESS, the table was reduced by TCRdb to in-frame sequences with V and J called. These copies leave out some clones; in studies compared against another copy, an unresolved V gene accounts for under half, and the cause of the remainder is not known. For this sample the table gives about 150,000 clones, of which just under 95% were detected only once. The ten largest clones capture 14% of the sample. The sample consisted of PBMCs. Source of these receptors: a man aged 60-69 years with colorectal cancer.

This chain connects TRBV10-2 to TRBJ1-2; D remains ambiguous. V was clipped by 6 bases and J by 2 bases, with 10 bases between them. Germline loops: CDR1 WSHSY, CDR2 SAAADI. CDR3 size: 13 residues. CDR3 bases: TGCGCCAGCAGCCCCCCGGGGAACTATGGCTACACCTTC. Translation: CASSPPGNYGYTF.

The chain combines TRBV7-9 with TRBJ1-4, with TRBD1 as a possible D gene (5 bases). V was shortened by 4 bases and J by 5 bases, with 14 bases between the two germline ends. The CDR3 loop spans 15 amino acids. Germline V gives CDR1 SEHNR, CDR2 FQNEAQ (reference sequence). Written as DNA, the CDR3 is TGTGCCAGCAGCTCACAACAGGCGAAAAATGAAAAACTGTTTTTT. Protein: CASSSQQAKNEKLFF.

This clone has only one observation. The chain links TRBV5-4 to TRBJ1-1; D unclear. The germline V gene has CDR1 SGHNT and CDR2 YYREEE (reference sequence). V lost 0 bases to trimming and J lost 6 bases, with 12 bases between them. CDR3 size: 14 residues. Here the CDR3 reads CASSLEYSAAEAFF. The CDR3 DNA reads as TGTGCCAGCAGCTTGGAGTACAGCGCCGCTGAAGCTTTCTTT.

Here the CDR3 reads CASSYSTVTDTQYF. In nucleotides, the CDR3 is TGTGCCAGCAGTTACTCGACCGTTACCGATACGCAGTATTTT. This chain links TRBV6-5 with TRBJ2-3; D is unresolved. Germline assignment: CDR1 MNHEY and CDR2 SVGAGI. Trimming shortened V by 0 bases and J by 6 bases, and 10 bases separated the two germline ends. The CDR3 is 14 amino acids.

This sequence joins TRBV4-1 and TRBJ1-2; D is perhaps TRBD1 (6 bases). Per germline, CDR1 MGHRA and CDR2 YSYEKL. CDR3 length: 14 amino acids. The V and J ends lost 4 bases and 5 bases respectively, with 14 bases between them. CDR3 in amino acids: CASSPGQPLYGYTF. The CDR3 DNA sequence: TGCGCCAGCAGCCCCGGACAGCCCCTTTATGGCTACACCTTC.

This chain joins TRBV19 and TRBJ2-3; the D is unclear. Between the trimmed V and J ends, which lost 5 bases and 4 bases, there was a span of 4 bases. CDR3 length equals 11 residues. The germline CDR1 and CDR2 sequences are LNHDA and SQIVND (reference sequence). In nucleotides, the CDR3 is TGTGCCAGTAGTTACGCAGATACGCAGTATTTT. Amino acid sequence: CASSYADTQYF.

The chain couples TRBV6-6 to TRBJ2-2; 7 bases line up with TRBD1. The trim removed 6 bases at V and 0 bases at J, leaving 4 bases unmatched. The CDR3 totals 15 residues. In germline, CDR1 is MNHNY, CDR2 SVGAGI (reference sequence). CDR3: CASSWTGSNTGELFF. CDR3 in DNA: TGTGCCAGCAGCTGGACAGGATCGAACACCGGGGAGCTGTTTTTT.

The chain recombines TRBV7-6 with TRBJ2-7; D tentatively fits TRBD1 or TRBD2 (6 bases each). The CDR3 is made up of 15 amino acids. Germline V gene sequence: CDR1 SGHVS, CDR2 FNYEAQ. V was trimmed by 5 bases and J by 1 base, leaving 15 bases between them. The DNA for the CDR3 is TGTGCCAGCAGCCCTGGGTCGGGGGCGTCCTACGAGCAGTACTTC. Its protein is CASSPGSGASYEQYF.

This clone was detected only once. V and J are TRBV29-1 and TRBJ2-1; 9 nucleotides align to TRBD1. From germline, CDR1 is SQVTM and CDR2 ANQGSEA. V dropped 6 bases and J dropped 2; count of bases not matched to a gene: 2. The CDR3 contains 13 residues. The CDR3: CSVRDRAYNEQFF. The CDR3 bases are TGCAGCGTCCGGGACAGGGCCTACAATGAGCAGTTCTTC.

This chain connects TRBV5-4 to TRBJ1-2, with TRBD1 as a possible D gene (5 bases). Germline V gene lookup returns CDR1 SGHNT and CDR2 YYREEE (reference sequence). V lost 4 bases and J 7 bases, leaving 14 bases between the germline ends. The CDR3 runs to 13 residues. The CDR3 sequence: CASSIQESGGYTF. The CDR3 DNA follows: TGTGCCAGCAGCATACAGGAATCAGGTGGCTACACCTTC.

V gene TRBV12-3 or TRBV12-4 combines with J gene TRBJ1-5; the D gene is possibly TRBD1 (6 bases). The CDR3 is made up of 13 amino acids. Trimming left V 2 bases short and J 6 bases short, with 8 bases between. The CDR3, as DNA: TGTGCCAGCAGTTTATTAGGGGGTCAGCCCCAGCATTTT. Amino acids: CASSLLGGQPQHF.

Here the CDR3 DNA reads TGCAGTGCTAGTCAGGGGGCGACTGTGGGGGAGACCCAGTACTTC. Protein sequence: CSASQGATVGETQYF. The V gene is TRBV20-1, the J gene TRBJ2-5; 8 bases match TRBD1. Trimming at V came to 3 bases and at J to 5 bases, leaving 11 bases not matched to a gene. This CDR3 comprises 15 residues. Germline assignment: CDR1 DFQATT and CDR2 SNEGSKA (reference sequence).

The chain has TRBV5-4 and TRBJ1-1; D is uncertain. Germline V gene data show CDR1 as SGHNT and CDR2 as YYREEE (reference sequence). Trimming removed 2 bases at V and 3 bases at J, with 14 bases between. The CDR3 consists of 15 residues. The CDR3 sequence: CASSLISASHTEAFF. In nucleotides, the CDR3 is TGTGCCAGCAGCTTAATCTCGGCAAGCCACACTGAAGCTTTCTTT.

The V call is TRBV5-1, the J call TRBJ1-6; TRBD1 aligns across 12 bases. The ends lost 2 bases at V and 10 bases at J; junction bases unmatched: 10. This CDR3 has 17 amino acids. Germline assignment: CDR1 SGHRS and CDR2 YFSETQ. The CDR3 region has the DNA TGCGCCAGCAGCTTACATCCGGGACAGGGGGCGAGGTCACCCCTCCACTTT. Its translation is CASSLHPGQGARSPLHF.

The rearrangement links TRBV5-1 to TRBJ1-6; 10 nucleotides align to TRBD1. J gave up 1 base and V 4 bases, and 5 bases lay outside the gene matches. CDR1 and CDR2 from the germline V gene are SGHRS and YFSETQ. CDR3 length equals 17 residues. CDR3 DNA sequence: TGCGCCAGCAGCCCTAGGGACAGGGGATCCTATAATTCACCCCTCCACTTT. Protein sequence: CASSPRDRGSYNSPLHF. The variable domain in full, completed from reference TRBV5-1 and TRBJ1-6, reads KAGVTQTPRYLIKTRGQQVTLSCSPISGHRSVSWYQQTPGQGLQFLFEYFSETQRNKGNFPGRFSGRQFSNSRSEMNVSTLELGDSALYLCASSPRDRGSYNSPLHFGNGTRLTVT.